Reported below is one T cell receptor beta chain. Its antigen is not identified. The sample originates from a study of identical twins. Study findings and constraints: The authors noted that invariant MAIT and iNKT cells could partly confound zero-insertion analyses.

CDR1 and CDR2 (germline): KGHSH, LQKENI. The CDR3 contains 19 residues. Trimming removed 3 bases from V and 2 bases from J; junction bases left unmatched: 16. TCRdb re-derived calls from the 5' RACE reads in MiXCR, one entry per CDR3 protein. Of more than 600,000 distinct CDR3 sequences in the sample, over 15% were seen once. This sample also belongs to another study, concerning T cells expressing NK-cell markers. That work contributes: It was sorted CD3+CD56-NKG2C+, CD3+CD56+NKG2C- and CD3+CD56+NKG2C+ T cells that provided the TCR beta repertoires. Serological testing identified seven of the eight sequenced donors as HCMV-seropositive and one as seronegative. Anti-gamma-delta TCR antibody use in several experiments restricted sorting to alpha-beta TCR T cells.

This TCR was sampled from a woman younger than 35 in good health. The specimen was PBMCs. The gene calls are TRBV18 and TRBJ2-3, with 8 bases matching TRBD2. In DNA, the CDR3 is TGTGCCAGCTCACCGCGATATGGATTGAGCGGGAGTACCACAGATACGCAGTATTTT. Its protein is CASSPRYGLSGSTTDTQYF.